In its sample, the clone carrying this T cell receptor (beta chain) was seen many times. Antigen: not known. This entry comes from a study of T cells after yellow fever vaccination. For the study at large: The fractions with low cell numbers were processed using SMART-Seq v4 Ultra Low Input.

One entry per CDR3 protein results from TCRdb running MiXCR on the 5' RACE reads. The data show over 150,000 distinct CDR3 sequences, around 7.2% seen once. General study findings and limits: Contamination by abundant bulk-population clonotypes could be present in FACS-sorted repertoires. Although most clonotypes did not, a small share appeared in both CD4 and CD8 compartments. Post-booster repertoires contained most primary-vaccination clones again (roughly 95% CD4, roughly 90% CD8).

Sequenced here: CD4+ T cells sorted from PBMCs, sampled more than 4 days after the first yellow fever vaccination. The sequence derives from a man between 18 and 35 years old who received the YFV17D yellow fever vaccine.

The chain's CDR3 is CSAKSGRDTGELFF. DNA for the CDR3: TGCAGCGCTAAGAGTGGTAGAGACACCGGGGAGCTGTTTTTT. The chain is built from TRBV29-1 and TRBJ2-2; the D is unclear. V was cut by 7 bases and J by 3 bases, with 15 bases left in between. The germline gives CDR1 SQVTM, CDR2 ANQGSEA. The CDR3 loop spans 14 amino acids.